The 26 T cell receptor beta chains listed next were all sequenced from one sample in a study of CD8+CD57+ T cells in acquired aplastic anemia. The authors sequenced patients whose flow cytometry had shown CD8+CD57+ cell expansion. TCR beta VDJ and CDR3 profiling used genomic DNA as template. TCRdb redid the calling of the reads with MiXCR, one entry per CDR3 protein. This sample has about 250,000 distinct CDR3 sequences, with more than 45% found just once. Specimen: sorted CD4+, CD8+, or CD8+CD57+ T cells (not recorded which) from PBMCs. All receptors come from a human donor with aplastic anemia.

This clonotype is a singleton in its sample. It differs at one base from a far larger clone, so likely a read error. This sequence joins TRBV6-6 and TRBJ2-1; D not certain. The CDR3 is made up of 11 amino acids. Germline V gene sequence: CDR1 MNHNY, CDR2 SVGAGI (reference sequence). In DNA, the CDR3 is TGTGCTAACCGAACCTACAATGAGCAGTTCTTC. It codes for CANRTYNEQFF.

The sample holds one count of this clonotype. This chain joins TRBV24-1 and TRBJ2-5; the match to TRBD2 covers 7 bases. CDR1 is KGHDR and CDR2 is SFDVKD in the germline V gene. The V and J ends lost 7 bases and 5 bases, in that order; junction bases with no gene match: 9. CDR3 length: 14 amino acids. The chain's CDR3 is CATRERDARETQYF. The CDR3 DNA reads TGTGCCACCAGAGAGCGGGATGCCAGGGAGACCCAGTACTTC.

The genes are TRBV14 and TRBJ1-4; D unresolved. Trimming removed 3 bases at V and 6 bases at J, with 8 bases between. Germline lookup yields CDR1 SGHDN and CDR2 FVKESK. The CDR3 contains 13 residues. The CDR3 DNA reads TGTGCCAGCAGCCAGGGGTGGGATGAAAAACTGTTTTTT. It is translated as CASSQGWDEKLFF.

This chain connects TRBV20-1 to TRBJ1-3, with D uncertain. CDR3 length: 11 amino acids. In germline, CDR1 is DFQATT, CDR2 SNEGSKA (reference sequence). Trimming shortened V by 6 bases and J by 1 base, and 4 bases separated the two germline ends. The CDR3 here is CSAISGNTIYF. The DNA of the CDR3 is TGCAGTGCCATATCTGGAAACACCATATATTTT.

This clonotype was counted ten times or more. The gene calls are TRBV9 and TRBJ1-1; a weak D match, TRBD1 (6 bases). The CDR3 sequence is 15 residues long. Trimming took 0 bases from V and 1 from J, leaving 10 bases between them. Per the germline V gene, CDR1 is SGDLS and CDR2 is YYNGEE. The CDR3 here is CASSVAGQWNTEAFF. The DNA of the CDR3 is TGTGCCAGCAGCGTAGCTGGACAGTGGAACACTGAAGCTTTCTTT.

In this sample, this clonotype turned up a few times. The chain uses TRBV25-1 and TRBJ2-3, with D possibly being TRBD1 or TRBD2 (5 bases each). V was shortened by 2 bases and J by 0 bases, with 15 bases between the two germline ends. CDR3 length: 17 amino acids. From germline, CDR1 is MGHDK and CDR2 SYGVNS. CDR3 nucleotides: TGTGCCAGCAGTGAAGCGGCGGGCAGGGCTAGCACAGATACGCAGTATTTT. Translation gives CASSEAAGRASTDTQYF.

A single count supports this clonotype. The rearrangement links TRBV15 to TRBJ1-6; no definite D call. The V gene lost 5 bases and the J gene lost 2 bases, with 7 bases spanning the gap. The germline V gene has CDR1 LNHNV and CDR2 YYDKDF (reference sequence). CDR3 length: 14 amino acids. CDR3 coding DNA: TGTGCCACCAGCCCTATAGCCTATAATTCACCCCTCCACTTT. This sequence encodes CATSPIAYNSPLHF.

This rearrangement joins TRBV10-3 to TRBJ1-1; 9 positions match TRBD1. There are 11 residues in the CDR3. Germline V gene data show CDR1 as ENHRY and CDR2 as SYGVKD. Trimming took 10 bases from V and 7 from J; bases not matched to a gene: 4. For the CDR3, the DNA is TGTGCCAGTACAGGGGGCATTGAAGCTTTCTTT. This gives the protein CASTGGIEAFF.

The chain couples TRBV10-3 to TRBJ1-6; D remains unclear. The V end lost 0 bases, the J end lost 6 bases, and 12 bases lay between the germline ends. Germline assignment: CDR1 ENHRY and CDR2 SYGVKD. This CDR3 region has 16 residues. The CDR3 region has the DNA TGTGCCATCAGTGAGTCGCTACAAGGGAGTAATTCACCCCTCCACTTT. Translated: CAISESLQGSNSPLHF.

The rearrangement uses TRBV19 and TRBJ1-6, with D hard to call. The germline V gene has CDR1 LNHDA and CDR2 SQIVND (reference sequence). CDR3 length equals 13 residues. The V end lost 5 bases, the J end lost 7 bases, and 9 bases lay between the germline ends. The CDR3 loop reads CASSVLTNSPLHF. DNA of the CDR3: TGTGCCAGTAGTGTCCTCACGAATTCACCCCTCCACTTT.

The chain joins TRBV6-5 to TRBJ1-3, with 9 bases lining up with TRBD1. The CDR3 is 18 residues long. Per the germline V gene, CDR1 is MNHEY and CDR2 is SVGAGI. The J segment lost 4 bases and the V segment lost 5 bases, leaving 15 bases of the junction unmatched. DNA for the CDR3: TGTGCCAGCAGTGATGGGGGGGTCGTGGGGACAGGGGGAAACACCATATATTTT. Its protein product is CASSDGGVVGTGGNTIYF.

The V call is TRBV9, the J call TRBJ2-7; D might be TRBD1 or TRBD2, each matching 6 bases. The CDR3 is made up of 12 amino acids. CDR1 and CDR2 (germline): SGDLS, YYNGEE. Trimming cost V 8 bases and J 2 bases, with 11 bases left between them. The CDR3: CARRDNPYEQYF. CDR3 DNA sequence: TGTGCCAGGCGGGACAACCCCTACGAGCAGTACTTC.

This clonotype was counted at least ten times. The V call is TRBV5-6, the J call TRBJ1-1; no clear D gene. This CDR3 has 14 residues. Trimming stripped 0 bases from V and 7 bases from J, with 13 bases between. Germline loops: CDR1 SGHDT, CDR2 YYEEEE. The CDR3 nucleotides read TGTGCCAGCAGCTTGGCCGGCGGAGGGCTTGAAGCTTTCTTT. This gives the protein CASSLAGGGLEAFF.

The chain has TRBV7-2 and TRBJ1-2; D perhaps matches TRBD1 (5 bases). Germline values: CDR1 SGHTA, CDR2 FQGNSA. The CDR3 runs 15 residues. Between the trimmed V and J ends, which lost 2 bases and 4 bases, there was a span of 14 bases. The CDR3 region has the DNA TGTGCCAGCAGCTTATCTCCGGGGCCGAGCTATGGCTACACCTTC. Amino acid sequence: CASSLSPGPSYGYTF.

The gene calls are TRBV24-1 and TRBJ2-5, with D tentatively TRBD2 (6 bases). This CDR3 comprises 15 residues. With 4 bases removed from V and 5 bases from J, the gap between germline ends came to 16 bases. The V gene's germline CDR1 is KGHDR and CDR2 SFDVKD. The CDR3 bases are TGTGCCACCAGTGAGGAGGGATCCTGGGAGGAGACCCAGTACTTC. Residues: CATSEEGSWEETQYF.

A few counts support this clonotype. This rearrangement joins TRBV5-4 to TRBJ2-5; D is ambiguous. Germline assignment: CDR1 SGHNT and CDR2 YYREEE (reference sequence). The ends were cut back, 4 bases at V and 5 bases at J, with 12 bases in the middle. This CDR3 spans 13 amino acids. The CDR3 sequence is CASSEGLVETQYF. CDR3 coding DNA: TGTGCCAGCAGCGAAGGGCTGGTCGAGACCCAGTACTTC.

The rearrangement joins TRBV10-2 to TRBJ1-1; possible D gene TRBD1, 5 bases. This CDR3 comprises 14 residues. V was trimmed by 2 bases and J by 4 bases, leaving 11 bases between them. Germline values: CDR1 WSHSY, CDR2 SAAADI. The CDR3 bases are TGCGCCAGCAGTGAGGTGGGGACGGGCACTGAAGCTTTCTTT. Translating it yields CASSEVGTGTEAFF.

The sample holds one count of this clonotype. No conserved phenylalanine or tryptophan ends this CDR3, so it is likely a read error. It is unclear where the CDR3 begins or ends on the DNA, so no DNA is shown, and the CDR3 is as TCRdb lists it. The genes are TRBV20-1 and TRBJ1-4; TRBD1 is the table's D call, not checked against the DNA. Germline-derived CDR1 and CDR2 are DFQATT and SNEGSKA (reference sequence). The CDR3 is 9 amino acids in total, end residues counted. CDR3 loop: CSAQTGPNY.

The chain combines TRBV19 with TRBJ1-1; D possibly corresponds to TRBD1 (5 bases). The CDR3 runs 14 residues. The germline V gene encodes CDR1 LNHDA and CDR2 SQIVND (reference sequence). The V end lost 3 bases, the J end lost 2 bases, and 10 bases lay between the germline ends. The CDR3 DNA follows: TGTGCCAGTAGTATGCTGGGGGTCAACACTGAAGCTTTCTTT. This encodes CASSMLGVNTEAFF.

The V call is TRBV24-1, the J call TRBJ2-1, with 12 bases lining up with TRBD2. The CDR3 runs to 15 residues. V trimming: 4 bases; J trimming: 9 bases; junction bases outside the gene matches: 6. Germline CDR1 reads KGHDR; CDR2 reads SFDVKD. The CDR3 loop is CATSDRLAGVREQFF. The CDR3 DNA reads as TGTGCCACCAGTGACCGACTAGCGGGAGTTCGTGAGCAGTTCTTC.

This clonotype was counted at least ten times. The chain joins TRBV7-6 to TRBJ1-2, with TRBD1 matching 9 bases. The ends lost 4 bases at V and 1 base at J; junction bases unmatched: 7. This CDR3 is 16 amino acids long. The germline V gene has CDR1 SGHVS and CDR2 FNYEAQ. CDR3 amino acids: CASSSRTGEGNYGYTF. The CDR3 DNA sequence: TGTGCCAGCAGCTCGCGGACAGGGGAGGGTAACTATGGCTACACCTTC.

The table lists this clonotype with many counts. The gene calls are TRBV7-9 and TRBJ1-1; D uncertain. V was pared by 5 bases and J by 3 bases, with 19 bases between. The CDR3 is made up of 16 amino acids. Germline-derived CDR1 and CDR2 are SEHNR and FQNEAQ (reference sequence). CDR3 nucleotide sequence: TGTGCCAGCAGCAAACCGGGCCGAGCAAGGGACACTGAAGCTTTCTTT. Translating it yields CASSKPGRARDTEAFF.

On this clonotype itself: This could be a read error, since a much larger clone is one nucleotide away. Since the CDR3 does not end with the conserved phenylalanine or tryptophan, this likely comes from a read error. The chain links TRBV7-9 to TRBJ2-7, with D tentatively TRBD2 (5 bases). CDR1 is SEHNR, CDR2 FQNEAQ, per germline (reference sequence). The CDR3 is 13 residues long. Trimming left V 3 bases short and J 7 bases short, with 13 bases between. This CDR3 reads CASSFEVRDEQYL. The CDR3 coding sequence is TGTGCCAGCAGCTTCGAAGTCCGGGATGAGCAGTACCTC.

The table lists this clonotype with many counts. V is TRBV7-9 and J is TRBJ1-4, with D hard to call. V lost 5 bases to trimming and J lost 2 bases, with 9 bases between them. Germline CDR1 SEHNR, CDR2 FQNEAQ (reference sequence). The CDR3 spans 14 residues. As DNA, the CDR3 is TGTGCCAGCAGCAACACCGCCACTAATGAAAAACTGTTTTTT. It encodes CASSNTATNEKLFF.

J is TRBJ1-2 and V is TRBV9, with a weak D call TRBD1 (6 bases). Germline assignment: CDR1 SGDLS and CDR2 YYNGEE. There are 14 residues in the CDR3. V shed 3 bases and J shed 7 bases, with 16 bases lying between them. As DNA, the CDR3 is TGTGCCAGCAGCGCCCTCAGCGGGGGCAGTGGCTACACCTTC. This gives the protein CASSALSGGSGYTF.

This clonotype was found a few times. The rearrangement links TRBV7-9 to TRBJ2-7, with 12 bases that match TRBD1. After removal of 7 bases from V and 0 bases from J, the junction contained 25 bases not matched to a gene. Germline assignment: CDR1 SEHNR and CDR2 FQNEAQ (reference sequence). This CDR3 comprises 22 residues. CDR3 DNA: TGTGCCAGCATATTAAGAGGACACCAGGGGACAGGGGGCCCCGAGAGCTCCTACGAGCAGTACTTC. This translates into CASILRGHQGTGGPESSYEQYF.